This T cell receptor beta chain was captured in a study of monozygotic twins with inflammatory bowel disease. cDNA was made in eight separate reactions per sample. Reprocessing the 5' RACE reads, TCRdb reports a single entry for every CDR3 protein and omits DNA. The table lists around 380,000 distinct CDR3 sequences. This CDR3 is built from 14 residues. The receptor comes from a human donor with ulcerative colitis or Crohn's disease, or a healthy co-twin of an affected twin (not recorded which). Sequencing was done on a sample of blood. This chain joins TRBV12-3 or TRBV12-4 and TRBJ2-5; TCRdb's assignment of TRBD2 cannot be checked, as there is no DNA. The chain's CDR3 is CASSRLAGEETQYF.